This is a list of T cell receptor beta chains from one sample in a study of identical twins. TCRdb called the 5' RACE reads again in MiXCR, with one record for every CDR3 protein. The sample shows about 520,000 distinct CDR3 sequences, under 25% of them seen only once. These data were likewise used in another study, on T cells expressing NK-cell markers.

Input material: CD4+ T cells sorted from blood. Receptors originate from a woman between 18 and 30 years old in good health. Both conserved end residues are part of each CDR3. D genes are given only for firm matches. Clone size appears in some rows only: once, few, many, or a class for an expanded clone.

TGTGCCAGCAGCGGACTAGCGGGTTTTGGGGACGGGGAGCTGTTTTTT,CASSGLAGFGDGELFF,.,16,TRBJ2-2,TRBD2,TRBV7-9
TGTGCCAGCAGCTCCGGGAGGGCCTCGTCCTACGAGCAGTACTTC,CASSSGRASSYEQYF,.,15,TRBJ2-7,TRBD2,TRBV7-2
TGTGCCATGAGGGACAGGGGATTCACAGATACGCAGTATTTT,CAMRDRGFTDTQYF,few,14,TRBJ2-3,TRBD1,TRBV10-3
TGTGCCAGTAGAAACGGACTAGCGGGAGGTCATGAGCAGTTCTTC,CASRNGLAGGHEQFF,.,15,TRBJ2-1,TRBD2,TRBV19
TGCGCCAGCAGTGACATGGGGGCTACAGATACGCAGTATTTT,CASSDMGATDTQYF,.,14,TRBJ2-3,.,TRBV10-1
TGTGCCAGCAGACCTACAGGGGTGGACTATGGCTACACCTTC,CASRPTGVDYGYTF,few,14,TRBJ1-2,TRBD1,TRBV12-3/TRBV12-4
TGTGCCAGCAGCTATTCCGTGAGGGGCAGCCGGTACAATGAGCAGTTCTTC,CASSYSVRGSRYNEQFF,.,17,TRBJ2-1,.,TRBV7-9
TGCAGCGTTCGCCAGGGGTTTAATCAGCCCCAGCATTTT,CSVRQGFNQPQHF,few,13,TRBJ1-5,.,TRBV29-1
TGCGCCAGCAGCTGGGGGACTGGCGGTAGCACAGATACGCAGTATTTT,CASSWGTGGSTDTQYF,once,16,TRBJ2-3,.,TRBV5-1
TGCAGCGCTCCGGGACTAGCGGATAACACCGGGGAGCTGTTTTTT,CSAPGLADNTGELFF,few,15,TRBJ2-2,TRBD2,TRBV29-1
TGTGCCAGCAGCTGGCTAGCCCAGGACAATGAGCAGTTCTTC,CASSWLAQDNEQFF,.,14,TRBJ2-1,.,TRBV27
TGCAGTGCTTCCAAGGCGGGGGGCCCCACAGATACGCAGTATTTT,CSASKAGGPTDTQYF,few,15,TRBJ2-3,TRBD2,TRBV20-1
TGTGCCAGCAGCCGGGACAGGGGTAGGCCTGAAGCTTTCTTT,CASSRDRGRPEAFF,few,14,TRBJ1-1,TRBD1,TRBV7-2
TGTGCTAGCAGCTTAGGCCCGGGACGCGAGACCCAGTACTTC,CASSLGPGRETQYF,.,14,TRBJ2-5,.,TRBV7-7
TGTGCCAGCCGCGGGGGGATGCGCGGGAGGGCACAGTCATACAATGAGCAGTTCTTC,CASRGGMRGRAQSYNEQFF,few,19,TRBJ2-1,TRBD2,TRBV12-3/TRBV12-4
TGTGCCAGCAGCCTAATTCATAGCCTGAACACTGAAGCTTTCTTT,CASSLIHSLNTEAFF,.,15,TRBJ1-1,.,TRBV4-2
TGTGCCAGCAGTCTGTCAACCCGGACGGTCGCTTTCTTT,CASSLSTRTVAFF,.,13,TRBJ1-1,.,TRBV2
TGTGCCAGCAGCTTGCCCGCCAGGGATCACGAGCAGTACTTC,CASSLPARDHEQYF,.,14,TRBJ2-7,.,TRBV7-2
TGCAGCGGTGTGGGACTAGCGACGTACAATGAGCAGTTCTTC,CSGVGLATYNEQFF,few,14,TRBJ2-1,TRBD2,TRBV29-1
TGTGCCAGCAGTTACGGGGGGCGGCCGCCGACCTCGCTGTTTTTT,CASSYGGRPPTSLFF,.,15,TRBJ2-2,.,TRBV6-5
TGTGCCAGCAGCTGGGACAGGGTTGGCTACACCTTC,CASSWDRVGYTF,.,12,TRBJ1-2,TRBD1,TRBV5-5
TGTGCCAGCAGTTACTCCGGGTCGAGGGGAAACTATGGCTACACCTTC,CASSYSGSRGNYGYTF,.,16,TRBJ1-2,.,TRBV6-5
TGTGCCAGCAGCTTACCCTCAGGGAACACTGAAGCTTTCTTT,CASSLPSGNTEAFF,.,14,TRBJ1-1,.,TRBV11-3
TGTGCCAGCACCTCTGAGCAGGGTAGGAGTCAGCCCCAGCATTTT,CASTSEQGRSQPQHF,.,15,TRBJ1-5,.,TRBV2
TGTGCCACCAGCAGCCACGGAGGGATCTCCTACGAGCAGTACTTC,CATSSHGGISYEQYF,.,15,TRBJ2-7,.,TRBV15
TGTGCCAGCAGTCCGCACCGGGACTCCTACGAGCAGTACTTC,CASSPHRDSYEQYF,few,14,TRBJ2-7,.,TRBV12-3/TRBV12-4
TGTGCCGTAGACAGGGAATCGGACATTCAGTACTTC,CAVDRESDIQYF,few,12,TRBJ2-4,TRBD1,TRBV2
TGTGCCAGCCGTAAAGACCTACAGGGGCGCACAGATACGCAGTATTTT,CASRKDLQGRTDTQYF,.,16,TRBJ2-3,.,TRBV21-1
TGTGCCAGCAGCCAAGTGTCCGGGGGGAGGAACGAGCAGTACTTC,CASSQVSGGRNEQYF,.,15,TRBJ2-7,TRBD2,TRBV4-2
TGTGCCAGCAGGCAAACAGGGGCCACAGATACGCAGTATTTT,CASRQTGATDTQYF,many,14,TRBJ2-3,TRBD1,TRBV12-3/TRBV12-4
TGTGCCAGCAGTTTTTTGCTGAGGCGGGGTAGGGAGACCCAGTACTTC,CASSFLLRRGRETQYF,.,16,TRBJ2-5,.,TRBV12-3/TRBV12-4
TGTGCCAGCAGCCCCGGAAGGACCCTCTACGAGCAGTACTTC,CASSPGRTLYEQYF,.,14,TRBJ2-7,.,TRBV5-6
TGTGCCAGCAGCTTAGGAGTGGGGGCCTCCTACGAGCAGTACTTC,CASSLGVGASYEQYF,few,15,TRBJ2-7,.,TRBV7-9
TGCAGTGCTTCTCGAGGGTCCCAGGATGAGCAGTTCTTC,CSASRGSQDEQFF,.,13,TRBJ2-1,.,TRBV20-1
TGTGCCAGCAGCTACGATAGCAATCAGCCCCAGCATTTT,CASSYDSNQPQHF,many,13,TRBJ1-5,.,TRBV7-3
TGCAGTGTCCTTGGACTAGCGGGGGTCACAGATACGCAGTATTTT,CSVLGLAGVTDTQYF,few,15,TRBJ2-3,TRBD2,TRBV20-1
TGTGCCAGCGACGCAGAGGGCAGGACACTGATTGAAGCTTTCTTT,CASDAEGRTLIEAFF,few,15,TRBJ1-1,.,TRBV21-1
TGCGCCAGCAGACCACCGTTTAGCACAGATACGCAGTATTTT,CASRPPFSTDTQYF,.,14,TRBJ2-3,.,TRBV5-1
TGTGCCAGCGGGGACTTGTCAAGGCCCTACGAGCAGTACTTC,CASGDLSRPYEQYF,.,14,TRBJ2-7,.,TRBV25-1
TGTGCCAGCAGCTTAACTCTCGTTTCAGATACGCAGTATTTT,CASSLTLVSDTQYF,few,14,TRBJ2-3,.,TRBV7-9